The following is a TCR beta chain sequence with its context. Both 60 Vbeta primers and 13 Jbeta primers went into the PCR. Clones were read by immunoSEQ multiplex PCR, and TCRdb kept only the in-frame ones, dropping some. Found here are about 190,000 clones, 78% of them singletons; the top ten hold about 5.6%. The record originates from a study of cytomegalovirus exposure and HLA in healthy donors. Overall study context: In an early release, HLA-typed donors contributed some 80 million unique TCR sequences.

The CDR3 is 15 residues long. Trimming removed 1 base at V and 8 bases at J, with 15 bases between. Germline V gene data show CDR1 as SGHAT and CDR2 as FQNNGV. The chain recombines TRBV11-2 with TRBJ1-5; D unclear. The receptor was isolated from a young woman in good health and CMV-seropositive. The sample was PBMCs. CDR3 loop: CASSLAGLPLEPQHF. CDR3 coding DNA: TGTGCCAGCAGCTTAGCCGGACTCCCTTTGGAGCCCCAGCATTTT.